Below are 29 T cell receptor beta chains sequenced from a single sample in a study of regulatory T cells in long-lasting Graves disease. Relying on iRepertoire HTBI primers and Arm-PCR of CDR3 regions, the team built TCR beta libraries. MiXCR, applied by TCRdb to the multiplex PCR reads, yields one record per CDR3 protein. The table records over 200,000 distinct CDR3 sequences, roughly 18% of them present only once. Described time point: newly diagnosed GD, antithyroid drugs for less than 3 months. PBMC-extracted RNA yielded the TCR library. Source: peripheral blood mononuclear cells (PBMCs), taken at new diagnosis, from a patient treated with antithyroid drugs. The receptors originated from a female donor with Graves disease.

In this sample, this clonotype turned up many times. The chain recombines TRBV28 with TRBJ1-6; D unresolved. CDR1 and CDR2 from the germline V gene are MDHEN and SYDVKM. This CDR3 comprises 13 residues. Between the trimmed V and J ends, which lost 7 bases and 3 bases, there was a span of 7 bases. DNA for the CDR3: TGTGCCAGCAACCCAGGCTATAATTCACCCCTCCACTTT. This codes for CASNPGYNSPLHF. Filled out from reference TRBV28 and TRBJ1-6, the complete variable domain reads DVKVTQSSRYLVKRTGEKVFLECVQDMDHENMFWYRQDPGLGLRLIYFSYDVKMKEKGDIPEGYSVSREKKERFSLILESASTNQTSMYLCASNPGYNSPLHFGNGTRLTVT.

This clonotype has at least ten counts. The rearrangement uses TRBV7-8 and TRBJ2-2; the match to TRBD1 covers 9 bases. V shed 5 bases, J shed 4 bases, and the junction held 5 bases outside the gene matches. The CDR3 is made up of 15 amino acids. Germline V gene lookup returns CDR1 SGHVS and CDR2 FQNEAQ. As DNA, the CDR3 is TGTGCCAGCAGCCCAAGGACAGGGGCCACCGGGGAGCTGTTTTTT. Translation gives CASSPRTGATGELFF.

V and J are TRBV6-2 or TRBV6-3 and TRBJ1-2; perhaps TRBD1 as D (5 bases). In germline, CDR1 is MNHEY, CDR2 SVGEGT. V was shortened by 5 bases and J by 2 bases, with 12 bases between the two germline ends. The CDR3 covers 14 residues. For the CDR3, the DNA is TGTGCCAGCAGTGATGAGGCAGGGAACTATGGCTACACCTTC. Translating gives CASSDEAGNYGYTF.

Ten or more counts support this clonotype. The CDR3 loop is CASSLEGDTHYEQYF. Written as DNA, the CDR3 is TGTGCCAGCAGCCTCGAGGGGGACACGCACTACGAGCAGTACTTC. The genes are TRBV13 and TRBJ2-7, with a possible D match to TRBD1 (6 bases). V was shortened by 5 bases and J by 3 bases, with 17 bases between the two germline ends. Germline CDR1 PRHDT, CDR2 FYEKMQ (reference sequence). The CDR3 length is 15 residues.

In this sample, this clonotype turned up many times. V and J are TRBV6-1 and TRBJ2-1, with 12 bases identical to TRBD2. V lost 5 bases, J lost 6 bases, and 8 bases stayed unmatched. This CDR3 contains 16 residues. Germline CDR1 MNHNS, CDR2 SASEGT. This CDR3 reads CASSPRVLAGGNEQFF. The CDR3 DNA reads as TGTGCCAGCAGTCCACGGGTACTAGCGGGAGGCAATGAGCAGTTCTTC.

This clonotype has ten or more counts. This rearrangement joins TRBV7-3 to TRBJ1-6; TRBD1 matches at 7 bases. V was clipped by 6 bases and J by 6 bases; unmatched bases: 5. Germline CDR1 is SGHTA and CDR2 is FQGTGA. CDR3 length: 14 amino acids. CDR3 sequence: CASRPGTVNSPLHF. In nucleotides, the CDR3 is TGTGCCAGCAGGCCCGGGACAGTTAATTCACCCCTCCACTTT.

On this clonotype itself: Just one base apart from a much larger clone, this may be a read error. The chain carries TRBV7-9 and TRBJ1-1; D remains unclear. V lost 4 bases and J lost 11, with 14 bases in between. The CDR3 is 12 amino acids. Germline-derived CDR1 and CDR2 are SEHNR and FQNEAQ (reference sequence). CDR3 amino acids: CASSYQGRDAFF. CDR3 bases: TGTGCCAGCAGCTACCAAGGGAGGGATGCTTTCTTT.

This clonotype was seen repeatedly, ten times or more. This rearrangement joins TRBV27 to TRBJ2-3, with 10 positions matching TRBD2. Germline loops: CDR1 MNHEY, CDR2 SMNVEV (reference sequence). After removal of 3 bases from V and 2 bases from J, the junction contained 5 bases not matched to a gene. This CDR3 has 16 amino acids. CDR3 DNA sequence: TGTGCCAGCAGTTTGAGACTAGCGGGTAACACAGATACGCAGTATTTT. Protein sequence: CASSLRLAGNTDTQYF.

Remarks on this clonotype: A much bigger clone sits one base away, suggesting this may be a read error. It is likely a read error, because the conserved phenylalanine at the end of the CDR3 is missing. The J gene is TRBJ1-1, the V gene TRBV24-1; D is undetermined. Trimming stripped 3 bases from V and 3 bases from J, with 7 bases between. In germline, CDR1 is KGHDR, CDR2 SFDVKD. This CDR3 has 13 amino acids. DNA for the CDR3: TGTGCCACCAGTGATGCAGTAGACACTGAAGCTTTCCTT. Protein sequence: CATSDAVDTEAFL.

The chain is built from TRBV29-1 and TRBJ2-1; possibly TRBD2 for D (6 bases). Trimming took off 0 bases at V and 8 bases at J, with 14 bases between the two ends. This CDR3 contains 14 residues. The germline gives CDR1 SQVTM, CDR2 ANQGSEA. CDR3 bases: TGCAGCGTTGAAGATGGTGTAGGGGAGGATGAGCAGTTCTTC. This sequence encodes CSVEDGVGEDEQFF.

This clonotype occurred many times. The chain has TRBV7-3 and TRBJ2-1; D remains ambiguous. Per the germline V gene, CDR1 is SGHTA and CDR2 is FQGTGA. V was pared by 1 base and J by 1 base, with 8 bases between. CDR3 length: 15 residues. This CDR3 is CASSLNPASYNEQFF. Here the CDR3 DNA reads TGTGCCAGCAGCTTAAACCCCGCATCCTACAATGAGCAGTTCTTC.

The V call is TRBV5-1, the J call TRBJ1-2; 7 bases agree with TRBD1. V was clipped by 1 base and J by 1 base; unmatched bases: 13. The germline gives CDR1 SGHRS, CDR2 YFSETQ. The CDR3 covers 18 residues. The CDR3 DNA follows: TGCGCCAGCAGCTTGTGGGTTCCCAGGGGGAACAATAACTATGGCTACACCTTC. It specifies CASSLWVPRGNNNYGYTF.

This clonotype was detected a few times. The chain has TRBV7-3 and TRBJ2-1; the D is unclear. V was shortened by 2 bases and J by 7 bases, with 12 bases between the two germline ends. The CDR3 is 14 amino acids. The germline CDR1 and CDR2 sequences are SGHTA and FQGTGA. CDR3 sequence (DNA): TGTGCCAGCAGCTTATCGCCTAGTCAGAATGAGCAGTTCTTC. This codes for CASSLSPSQNEQFF. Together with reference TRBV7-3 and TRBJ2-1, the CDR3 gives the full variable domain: GAGVSQTPSNKVTEKGKYVELRCDPISGHTALYWYRQSLGQGPEFLIYFQGTGAADDSGLPNDRFFAVRPEGSVSTLKIQRTERGDSAVYLCASSLSPSQNEQFFGPGTRLTVL.

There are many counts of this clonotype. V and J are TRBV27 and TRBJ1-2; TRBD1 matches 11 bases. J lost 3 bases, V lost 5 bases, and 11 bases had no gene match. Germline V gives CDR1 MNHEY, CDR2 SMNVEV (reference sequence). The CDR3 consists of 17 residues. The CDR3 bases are TGTGCCAGCAGTAGAAGCAGGACAGGGGGCGCCGACTATGGCTACACCTTC. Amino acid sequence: CASSRSRTGGADYGYTF.

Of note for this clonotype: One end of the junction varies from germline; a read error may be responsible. This chain's CDR3 is CATSRDRRSGANVLAF. CDR3 bases: TGCGCCACCAGCAGAGATCGGCGGTCTGGGGCCAACGTCCTGGCTTTC. The V and J genes are TRBV15 and TRBJ2-6, with D perhaps TRBD1 (5 bases). CDR1 is LNHNV, CDR2 YYDKDF, per germline (reference sequence). The CDR3 contains 16 residues.

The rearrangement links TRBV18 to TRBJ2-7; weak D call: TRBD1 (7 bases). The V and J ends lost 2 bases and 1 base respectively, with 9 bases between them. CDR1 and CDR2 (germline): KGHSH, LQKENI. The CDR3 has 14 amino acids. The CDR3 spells CASSPAGGSYEQYF. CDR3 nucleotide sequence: TGTGCCAGCTCACCAGCAGGGGGGTCCTACGAGCAGTACTTC. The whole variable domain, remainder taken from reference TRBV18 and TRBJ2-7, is NAGVMQNPRHLVRRRGQEARLRCSPMKGHSHVYWYRQLPEEGLKFMVYLQKENIIDESGMPKERFSAEFPKEGPSILRIQQVVRGDSAAYFCASSPAGGSYEQYFGPGTRLTVT.

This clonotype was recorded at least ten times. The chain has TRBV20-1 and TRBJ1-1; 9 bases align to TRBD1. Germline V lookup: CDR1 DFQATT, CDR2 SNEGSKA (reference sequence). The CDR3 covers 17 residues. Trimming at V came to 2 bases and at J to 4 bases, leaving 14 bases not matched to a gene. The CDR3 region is CSARPTGGKVVVTEAFF. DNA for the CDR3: TGCAGTGCTAGACCTACAGGGGGCAAGGTAGTTGTCACTGAAGCTTTCTTT.

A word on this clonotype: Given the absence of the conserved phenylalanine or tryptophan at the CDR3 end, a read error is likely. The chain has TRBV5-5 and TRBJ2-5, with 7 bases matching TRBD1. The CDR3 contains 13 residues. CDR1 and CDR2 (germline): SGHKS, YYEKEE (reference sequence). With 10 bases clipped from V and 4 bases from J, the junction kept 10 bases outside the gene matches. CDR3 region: CASFSTGLETQYL. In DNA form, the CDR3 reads TGTGCCTCGTTTTCGACAGGGTTAGAGACCCAGTACCTC.

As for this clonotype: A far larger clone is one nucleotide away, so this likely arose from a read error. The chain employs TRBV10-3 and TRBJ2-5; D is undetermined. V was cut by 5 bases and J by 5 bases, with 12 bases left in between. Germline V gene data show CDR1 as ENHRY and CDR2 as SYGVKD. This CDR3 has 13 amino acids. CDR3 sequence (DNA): TGTGCCATCAGTCCCATCGGGTGGGAGACCCAGTACTTC. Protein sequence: CAISPIGWETQYF.

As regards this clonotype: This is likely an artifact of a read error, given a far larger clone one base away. The DNA of the CDR3 is TGTGCCAGCAGCTTAGATGGGACAGGGGGCTGGGACGAGCAGTTCTTC. It specifies CASSLDGTGGWDEQFF. The V gene is TRBV11-2, the J gene TRBJ2-1; 12 bases align to TRBD1. Germline CDR1 reads SGHAT; CDR2 reads FQNNGV. V was clipped by 0 bases and J by 10 bases; unmatched bases: 7. The CDR3 sequence is 16 residues long.

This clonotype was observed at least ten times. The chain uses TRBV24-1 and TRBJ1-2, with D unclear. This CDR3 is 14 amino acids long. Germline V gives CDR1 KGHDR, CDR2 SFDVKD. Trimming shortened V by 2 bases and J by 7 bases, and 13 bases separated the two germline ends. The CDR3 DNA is TGTGCCACCAGTGATTCTTGGGAAGGTGGTGGCTACACCTTC. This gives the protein CATSDSWEGGGYTF.

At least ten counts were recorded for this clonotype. The CDR3 loop reads CSAKGLAGPANTGELFF. CDR3 in DNA: TGCAGTGCCAAGGGACTAGCGGGCCCCGCGAACACCGGGGAGCTGTTTTTT. The chain links TRBV20-1 to TRBJ2-2; 12 nucleotides align to TRBD2. Germline V gives CDR1 DFQATT, CDR2 SNEGSKA (reference sequence). The J segment lost 0 bases and the V segment lost 6 bases, leaving 8 bases of the junction unmatched. The length of the CDR3 is 17 residues.

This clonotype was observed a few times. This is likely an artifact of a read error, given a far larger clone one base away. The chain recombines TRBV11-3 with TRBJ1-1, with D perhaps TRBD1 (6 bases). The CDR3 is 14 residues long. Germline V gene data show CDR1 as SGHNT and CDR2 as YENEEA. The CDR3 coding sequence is TGTGCCAGCAGTAAACAGGTCGGGGACACTGAAGATTTCTTT. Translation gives CASSKQVGDTEDFF. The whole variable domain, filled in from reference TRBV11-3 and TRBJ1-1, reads EAGVVQSPRYKIIEKKQPVAFWCNPISGHNTLYWYLQNLGQGPELLIRYENEEAVDDSQLPKDRFSAERLKGVDSTLKIQPAELGDSAVYLCASSKQVGDTEDFFGQGTRLTVV.

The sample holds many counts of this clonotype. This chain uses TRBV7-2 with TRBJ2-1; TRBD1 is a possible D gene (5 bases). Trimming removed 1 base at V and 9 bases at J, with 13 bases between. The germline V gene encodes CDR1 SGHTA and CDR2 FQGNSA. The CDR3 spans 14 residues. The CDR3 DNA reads TGTGCCAGCAGCTTAGGTCCAGGAACAGGTGAGCAGTTCTTC. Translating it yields CASSLGPGTGEQFF. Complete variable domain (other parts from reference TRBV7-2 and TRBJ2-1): GAGVSQSPSNKVTEKGKDVELRCDPISGHTALYWYRQSLGQGLEFLIYFQGNSAPDKSGLPSDRFSAERTGGSVSTLTIQRTQQEDSAVYLCASSLGPGTGEQFFGPGTRLTVL.

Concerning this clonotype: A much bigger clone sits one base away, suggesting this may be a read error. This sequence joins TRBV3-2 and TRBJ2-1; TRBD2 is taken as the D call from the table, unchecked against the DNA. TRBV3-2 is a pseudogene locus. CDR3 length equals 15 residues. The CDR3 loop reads CVSSQALRGDNEQFF. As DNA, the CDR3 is TGTGTCAGCAGCCAAGCCTTGCGGGGAGACAATGAGCAGTTCTTC.

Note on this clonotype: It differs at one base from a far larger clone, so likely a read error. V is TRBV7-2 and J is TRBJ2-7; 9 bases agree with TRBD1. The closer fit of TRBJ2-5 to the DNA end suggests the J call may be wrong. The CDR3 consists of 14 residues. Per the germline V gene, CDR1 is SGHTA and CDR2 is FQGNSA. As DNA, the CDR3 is TGTGCCAGCGGCTTTGGGACAGGGAAAGAGACCCAGTACTTC. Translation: CASGFGTGKETQYF.

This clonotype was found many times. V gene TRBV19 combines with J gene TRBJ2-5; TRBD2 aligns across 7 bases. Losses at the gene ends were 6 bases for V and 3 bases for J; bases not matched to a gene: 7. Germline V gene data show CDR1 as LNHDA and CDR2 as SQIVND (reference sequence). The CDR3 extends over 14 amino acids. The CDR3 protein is CASSKRDIEETQYF. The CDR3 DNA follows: TGTGCCAGTAGCAAGCGGGATATAGAAGAGACCCAGTACTTC.

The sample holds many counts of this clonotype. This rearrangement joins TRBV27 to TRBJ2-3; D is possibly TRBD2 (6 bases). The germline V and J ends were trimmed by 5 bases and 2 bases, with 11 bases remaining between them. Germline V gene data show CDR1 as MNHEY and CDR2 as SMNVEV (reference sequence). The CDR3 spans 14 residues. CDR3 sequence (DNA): TGTGCCAGCAGTACCTGGGACTCCACAGATACGCAGTATTTT. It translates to CASSTWDSTDTQYF.

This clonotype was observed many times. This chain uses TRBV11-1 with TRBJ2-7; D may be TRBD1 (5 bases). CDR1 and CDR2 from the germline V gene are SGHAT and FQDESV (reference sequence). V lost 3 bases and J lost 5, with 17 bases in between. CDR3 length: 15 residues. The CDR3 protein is CASSFPIGHDHEQYF. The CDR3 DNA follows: TGTGCCAGCAGCTTCCCGATAGGACATGATCACGAGCAGTACTTC.